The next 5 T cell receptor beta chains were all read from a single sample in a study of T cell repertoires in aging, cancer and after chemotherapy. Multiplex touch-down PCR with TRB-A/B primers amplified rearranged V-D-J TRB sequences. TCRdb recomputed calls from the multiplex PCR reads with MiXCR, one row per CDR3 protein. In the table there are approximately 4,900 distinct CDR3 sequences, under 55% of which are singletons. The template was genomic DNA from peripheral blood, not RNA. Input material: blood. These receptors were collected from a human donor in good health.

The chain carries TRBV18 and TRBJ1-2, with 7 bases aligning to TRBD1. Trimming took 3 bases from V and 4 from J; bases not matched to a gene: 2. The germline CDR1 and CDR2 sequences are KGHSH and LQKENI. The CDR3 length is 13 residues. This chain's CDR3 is CASSPTGPYGYTF. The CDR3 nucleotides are TGTGCCAGCTCACCGACAGGGCCCTATGGCTACACCTTC.

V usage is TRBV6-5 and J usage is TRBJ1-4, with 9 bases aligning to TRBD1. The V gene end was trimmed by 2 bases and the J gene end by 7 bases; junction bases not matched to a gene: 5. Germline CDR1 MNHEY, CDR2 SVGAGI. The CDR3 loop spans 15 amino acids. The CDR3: CASSYGTGGSEKLFF. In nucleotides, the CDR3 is TGTGCCAGCAGTTACGGCACAGGGGGCAGTGAAAAACTGTTTTTT.

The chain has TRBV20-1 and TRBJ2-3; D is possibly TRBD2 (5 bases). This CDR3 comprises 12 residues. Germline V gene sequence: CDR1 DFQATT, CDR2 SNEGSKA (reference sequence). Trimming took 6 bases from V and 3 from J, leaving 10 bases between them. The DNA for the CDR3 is TGCAGTGCCGGGATTTTGACAGATACGCAGTATTTT. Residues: CSAGILTDTQYF.

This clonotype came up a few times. As DNA, the CDR3 is TGTGCCAGCGGGCAGGGGGCGAACGAGCAGTACTTC. It translates to CASGQGANEQYF. The chain has TRBV6-1 and TRBJ2-7; 8 positions match TRBD1. The CDR3 loop spans 12 amino acids. V lost 8 bases and J lost 5; bases outside the gene matches: 5. CDR1 is MNHNS, CDR2 SASEGT, per germline.

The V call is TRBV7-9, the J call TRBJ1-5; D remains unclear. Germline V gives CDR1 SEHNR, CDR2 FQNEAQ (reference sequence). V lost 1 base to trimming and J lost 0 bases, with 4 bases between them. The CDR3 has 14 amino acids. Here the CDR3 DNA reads TGTGCCAGCAGCTTAGTTGGTAGCAATCAGCCCCAGCATTTT. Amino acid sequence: CASSLVGSNQPQHF.